This TCR beta chain was identified in a study of CD8+ T cells in alopecia areata. The sample's treatment: oral pan-JAK inhibitor, 5-10 mg twice daily. This clone occurred once. RNA extraction and reverse transcription yielded cDNA as sequencing template. Profiling relied on immunoSEQ multiplex PCR, and the TCRdb table lists in-frame clones only, not all of them. Seen here are some 200,000 clones, around 60% observed once, and the top ten hold over 10%. The source is a human donor with alopecia areata. Here the sequenced sample was CD8+ T cells sorted from blood, taken at week 24, from a patient treated with tofacitinib.

CDR3 bases: TGTGCCAGCAGTGAACAGGGCTGGACTAATGAAAAACTGTTTTTT. Amino acids: CASSEQGWTNEKLFF. V gene TRBV25-1 combines with J gene TRBJ1-4; a possible D gene is TRBD1 (5 bases). Germline CDR1 MGHDK, CDR2 SYGVNS. V was pared by 2 bases and J by 2 bases, with 9 bases between. The CDR3 is made up of 15 amino acids. Full variable domain (rest looked up from reference TRBV25-1 and TRBJ1-4): EADIYQTPRYLVIGTGKKITLECSQTMGHDKMYWYQQDPGMELHLIHYSYGVNSTEKGDLSSESTVSRIRTEHFPLTLESARPSHTSQYLCASSEQGWTNEKLFFGSGTQLSVL.